Following are 17 T cell receptor beta chains from one sample sequenced in a study of response to subunit inactivated influenza vaccine. TCRdb redid the calling of the RT-PCR reads with MiXCR, one entry per CDR3 protein. This sample yields around 520,000 distinct CDR3 sequences, of which around 11% are seen a single time; about a tenth belongs to the top ten. This sample comprised PBMCs from blood, obtained on the day of vaccination. These receptors were collected from a man aged 45 to 65 who received an inactivated influenza vaccine.

This clonotype has at least ten counts. The V gene is TRBV4-3, the J gene TRBJ2-5; possibly TRBD1 for D (6 bases). V lost 1 base and J 3 bases, leaving 15 bases between the germline ends. Germline assignment: CDR1 LGHNA and CDR2 YSLEER. CDR3 length: 16 residues. The CDR3 nucleotides are TGCGCCAGCAGCCAAGTACAGGGTTTGGGGAAAGAGACCCAGTACTTC. The encoded protein is CASSQVQGLGKETQYF.

The chain joins TRBV4-3 to TRBJ2-3; no definite D call. This CDR3 is 15 amino acids long. Trimming left V 4 bases short and J 5 bases short, with 16 bases between. In germline, CDR1 is LGHNA, CDR2 YSLEER. The CDR3 region has the DNA TGCGCCAGCAGCCTAGGCACTGCCACTGAAGATACGCAGTATTTT. This encodes CASSLGTATEDTQYF.

This clonotype was counted at least ten times. The V gene is TRBV20-1, the J gene TRBJ2-4, with unresolved D. Germline assignment: CDR1 DFQATT and CDR2 SNEGSKA (reference sequence). The CDR3 contains 11 residues. V was clipped by 0 bases and J by 8 bases, with 5 bases between them. Here the CDR3 DNA reads TGCAGTGCTAGAGATGGAGACATTCAGTACTTC. It translates to CSARDGDIQYF.

The chain employs TRBV20-1 and TRBJ2-7; 13 positions match TRBD2. This CDR3 region has 17 residues. Germline CDR1 DFQATT, CDR2 SNEGSKA (reference sequence). The ends lost 2 bases at V and 3 bases at J; junction bases unmatched: 10. The CDR3 region has the DNA TGCAGTGCTAGATCGGGACTAGCGGGGAAGCGTAGCTACGAGCAGTACTTC. Residues: CSARSGLAGKRSYEQYF.

This clonotype was seen a few times. V usage is TRBV12-3 or TRBV12-4 and J usage is TRBJ2-1; 8 positions match TRBD2. The CDR3 is made up of 15 amino acids. The junction had 7 bases not matched to a gene; V was cut back by 4 bases and J by 5 bases. CDR3 sequence reads: CASSSGTRSDNEQFF. CDR3 bases: TGTGCCAGCAGTTCCGGGACTAGAAGCGACAATGAGCAGTTCTTC.

Ten or more counts support this clonotype. The rearrangement links TRBV2 to TRBJ2-5; either TRBD1 or TRBD2 may fit D (5 bases each). Germline loops: CDR1 SNHLY, CDR2 FYNNEI. The V end was cut by 7 bases, the J end by 3 bases, with 12 bases between. This CDR3 has 13 residues. The CDR3 loop reads CASNWGPKETQYF. The CDR3 nucleotides read TGTGCCAGCAATTGGGGACCTAAAGAGACCCAGTACTTC.

Many counts were recorded for this clonotype. The J gene is TRBJ1-2, the V gene TRBV10-3; D unclear. Germline V gene lookup returns CDR1 ENHRY and CDR2 SYGVKD. V shed 0 bases and J shed 0 bases, with 11 bases lying between them. The CDR3 sequence is 16 residues long. The CDR3 reads CAISESIDTTNYGYTF. The CDR3 coding sequence is TGTGCCATCAGTGAGTCAATTGACACGACTAACTATGGCTACACCTTC.

J is TRBJ1-1 and V is TRBV9, with D unresolved. The germline V gene has CDR1 SGDLS and CDR2 YYNGEE. Trimming left V 1 base short and J 4 bases short, with 14 bases between. The CDR3 has 15 amino acids. The CDR3 sequence is CASSVLKAAVTEAFF. The CDR3 DNA reads TGTGCCAGCAGCGTACTCAAGGCGGCAGTCACTGAAGCTTTCTTT.

This clonotype was counted at least ten times. The V gene is TRBV7-8, the J gene TRBJ2-3; D not resolved. The CDR3 has 14 amino acids. The germline CDR1 and CDR2 sequences are SGHVS and FQNEAQ. V gave up 3 bases and J gave up 5 bases, with 12 bases separating them. CDR3 in amino acids: CASSLGSAGDTQYF. CDR3 sequence (DNA): TGTGCCAGCAGCTTGGGTTCAGCTGGAGATACGCAGTATTTT.

The chain has TRBV10-3 and TRBJ2-5; tentative D call: TRBD2 (5 bases). In germline, CDR1 is ENHRY, CDR2 SYGVKD. Trimming stripped 10 bases from V and 5 bases from J, with 11 bases between. The CDR3 is 11 residues long. CDR3 bases: TGTGCCACGCGAGCGGCGGAGACCCAGTACTTC. This encodes CATRAAETQYF.

V gene TRBV20-1 combines with J gene TRBJ2-5; the match to TRBD2 covers 12 bases. Per germline, CDR1 DFQATT and CDR2 SNEGSKA (reference sequence). This CDR3 contains 16 residues. J lost 4 bases, V lost 1 base, and 7 bases had no gene match. The chain's CDR3 is CSARGASGRAPETQYF. In nucleotides, the CDR3 is TGCAGTGCTAGAGGGGCTAGCGGGAGGGCCCCAGAGACCCAGTACTTC.

The chain couples TRBV18 to TRBJ2-3; D perhaps matches TRBD2 (6 bases). With 4 bases removed from V and 0 bases from J, the gap between germline ends came to 11 bases. The CDR3 has 15 residues. CDR1 KGHSH and CDR2 LQKENI come from the germline V gene. The CDR3 DNA sequence: TGTGCCAGCTCACAGACTAGTACCAGCACAGATACGCAGTATTTT. Translation: CASSQTSTSTDTQYF. The whole variable domain, remainder taken from reference TRBV18 and TRBJ2-3, is NAGVMQNPRHLVRRRGQEARLRCSPMKGHSHVYWYRQLPEEGLKFMVYLQKENIIDESGMPKERFSAEFPKEGPSILRIQQVVRGDSAAYFCASSQTSTSTDTQYFGPGTRLTVL.

This chain links TRBV9 with TRBJ2-1, with a weak D call TRBD2 (5 bases). Looked up from germline, CDR1 is SGDLS and CDR2 is YYNGEE. The CDR3 loop spans 13 amino acids. V gave up 4 bases and J gave up 9 bases, with 14 bases separating them. The CDR3 loop reads CASSSRIGGEQFF. Written as DNA, the CDR3 is TGTGCCAGCAGCTCGCGGATAGGAGGTGAGCAGTTCTTC.

This clonotype was counted between two and nine times. The chain uses TRBV5-6 and TRBJ2-2; 7 nucleotides match TRBD2. Germline assignment: CDR1 SGHDT and CDR2 YYEEEE. V was pared by 0 bases and J by 2 bases, with 10 bases of the junction left unmatched. The CDR3 spans 18 residues. The CDR3 reads CASSLEASGLRNTGELFF. As DNA, the CDR3 is TGTGCCAGCAGCTTGGAGGCTAGCGGACTACGAAACACCGGGGAGCTGTTTTTT.

This clonotype turned up a few times. The gene calls are TRBV12-3 or TRBV12-4 and TRBJ1-5; tentative D call: TRBD1 (5 bases). V was trimmed by 4 bases and J by 6 bases, leaving 10 bases between them. This CDR3 has 13 amino acids. The CDR3 reads CASSSRDGQPQHF. Written as DNA, the CDR3 is TGTGCCAGCAGTTCCAGGGACGGTCAGCCCCAGCATTTT.

This clonotype showed up just a few times. The chain joins TRBV10-3 to TRBJ2-7; D is possibly TRBD1 (6 bases). This CDR3 has 13 residues. The germline gives CDR1 ENHRY, CDR2 SYGVKD. The V end was cut by 4 bases, the J end by 1 base, with 8 bases between. The CDR3 here is CAISAGTSYEQYF. Written as DNA, the CDR3 is TGTGCCATCAGTGCTGGGACATCCTACGAGCAGTACTTC.

The chain joins TRBV11-2 to TRBJ2-3, with 15 bases identical to TRBD2. Germline V gives CDR1 SGHAT, CDR2 FQNNGV. The V gene end was trimmed by 4 bases and the J gene end by 0 bases; junction bases not matched to a gene: 8. The CDR3 loop spans 19 amino acids. The CDR3 spells CASSSWTSGGALSTDTQYF. CDR3 coding DNA: TGTGCCAGCAGCTCTTGGACTAGCGGGGGGGCCCTTAGCACAGATACGCAGTATTTT.